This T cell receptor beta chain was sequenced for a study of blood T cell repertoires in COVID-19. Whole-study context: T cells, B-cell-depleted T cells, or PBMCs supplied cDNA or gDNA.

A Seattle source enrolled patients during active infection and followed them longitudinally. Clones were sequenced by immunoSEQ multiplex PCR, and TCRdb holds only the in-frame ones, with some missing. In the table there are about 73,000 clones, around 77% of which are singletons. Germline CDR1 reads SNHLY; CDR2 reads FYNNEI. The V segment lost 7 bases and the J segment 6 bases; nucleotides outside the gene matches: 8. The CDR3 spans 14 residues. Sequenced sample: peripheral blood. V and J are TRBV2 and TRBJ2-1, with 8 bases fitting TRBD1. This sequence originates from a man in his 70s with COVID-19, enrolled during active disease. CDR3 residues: CASTVWQGANEQFF. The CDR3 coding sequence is TGTGCCAGCACCGTTTGGCAGGGGGCCAATGAGCAGTTCTTC.